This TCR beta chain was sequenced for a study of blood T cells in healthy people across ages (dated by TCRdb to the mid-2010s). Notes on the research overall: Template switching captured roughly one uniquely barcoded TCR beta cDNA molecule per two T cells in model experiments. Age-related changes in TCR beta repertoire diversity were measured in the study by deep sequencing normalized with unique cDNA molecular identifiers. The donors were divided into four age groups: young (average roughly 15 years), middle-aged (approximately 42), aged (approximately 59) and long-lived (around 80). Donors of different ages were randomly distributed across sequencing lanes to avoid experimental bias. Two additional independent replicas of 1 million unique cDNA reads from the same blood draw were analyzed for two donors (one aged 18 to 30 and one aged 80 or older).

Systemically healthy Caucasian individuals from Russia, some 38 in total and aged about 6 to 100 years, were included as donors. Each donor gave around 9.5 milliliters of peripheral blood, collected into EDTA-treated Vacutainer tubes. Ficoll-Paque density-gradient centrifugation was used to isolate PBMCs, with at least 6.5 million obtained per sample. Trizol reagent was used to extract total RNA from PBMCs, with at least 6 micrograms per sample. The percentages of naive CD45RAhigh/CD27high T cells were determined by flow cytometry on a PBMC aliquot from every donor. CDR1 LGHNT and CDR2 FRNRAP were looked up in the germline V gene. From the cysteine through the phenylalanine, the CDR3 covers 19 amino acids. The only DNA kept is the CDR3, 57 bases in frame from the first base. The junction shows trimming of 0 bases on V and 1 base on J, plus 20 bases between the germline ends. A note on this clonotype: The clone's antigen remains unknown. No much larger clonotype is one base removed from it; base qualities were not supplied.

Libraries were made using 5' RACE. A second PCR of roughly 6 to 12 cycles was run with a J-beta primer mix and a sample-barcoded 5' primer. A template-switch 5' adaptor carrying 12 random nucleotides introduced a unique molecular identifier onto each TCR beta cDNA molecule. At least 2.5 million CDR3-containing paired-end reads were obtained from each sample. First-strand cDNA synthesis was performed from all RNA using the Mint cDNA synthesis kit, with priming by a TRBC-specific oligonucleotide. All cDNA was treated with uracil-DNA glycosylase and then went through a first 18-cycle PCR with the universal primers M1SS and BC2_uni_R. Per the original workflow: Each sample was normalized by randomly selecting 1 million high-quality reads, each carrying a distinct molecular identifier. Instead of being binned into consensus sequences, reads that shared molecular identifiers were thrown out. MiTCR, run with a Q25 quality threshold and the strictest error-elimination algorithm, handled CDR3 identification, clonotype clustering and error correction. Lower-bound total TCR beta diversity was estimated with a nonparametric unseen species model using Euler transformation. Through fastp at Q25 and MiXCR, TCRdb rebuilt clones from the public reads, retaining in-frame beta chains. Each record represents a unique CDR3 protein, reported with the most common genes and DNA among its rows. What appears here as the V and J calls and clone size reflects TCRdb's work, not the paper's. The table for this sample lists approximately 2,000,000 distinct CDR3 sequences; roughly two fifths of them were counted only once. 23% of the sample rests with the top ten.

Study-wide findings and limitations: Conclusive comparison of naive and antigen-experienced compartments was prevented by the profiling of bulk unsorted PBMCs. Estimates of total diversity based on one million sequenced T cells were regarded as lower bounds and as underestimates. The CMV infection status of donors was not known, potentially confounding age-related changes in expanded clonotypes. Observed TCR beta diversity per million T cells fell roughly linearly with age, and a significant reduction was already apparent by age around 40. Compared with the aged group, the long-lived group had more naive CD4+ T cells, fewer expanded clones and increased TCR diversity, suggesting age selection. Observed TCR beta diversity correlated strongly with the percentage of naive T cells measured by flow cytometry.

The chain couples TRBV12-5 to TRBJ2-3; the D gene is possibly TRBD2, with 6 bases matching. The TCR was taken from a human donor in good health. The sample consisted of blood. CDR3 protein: CASGLVQVEILAGTDTQYF. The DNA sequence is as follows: TGTGCTAGTGGTTTGGTACAAGTCGAAATACTAGCCGGCACAGATACGCAGTATTTT.